This note documents a single T cell receptor (beta chain) sequence. This record comes from a study of shared clonotypes between healthy human individuals. The study ran the assay at deep level. Every subset had its genomic DNA shared out evenly among several immunoSEQ plates. About 30,000 T cell genomes, or approximately 0.3 ug DNA, went into unsorted PBMC replicate PCRs. Unsorted PBMC DNA sequencing spanned ten immunoSEQ deep assay plates. The protocol was immunoSEQ multiplex PCR, while the TCRdb copy is restricted to in-frame clones and leaves out a portion. Of about 480,000 clones listed, about three quarters are singletons. The specimen was PBMCs. This receptor was obtained from a woman aged 40 to 50 in good health. Some clones in this sample may be carry-over from other donors' samples.

CDR3 bases: TGCGCCAGCAGCCAAACTTTCGGGACTAGCGGGAAACCAATGCGAGAGACCCAGTACTTC. It specifies CASSQTFGTSGKPMRETQYF. V and J are TRBV4-1 and TRBJ2-5; 13 bases fit TRBD2. Germline loops: CDR1 MGHRA, CDR2 YSYEKL. This CDR3 is built from 20 residues. Trimming took 2 bases from V and 4 from J; bases not matched to a gene: 16.